These 29 T cell receptor beta chains share one sample of origin, sequenced in a study of blood T cell repertoires in COVID-19. The assay was immunoSEQ multiplex PCR, and TCRdb's table has in-frame clones only and misses some. The sample has more than 200,000 clones, around 90% seen once. Sequences were obtained from peripheral blood. The receptor source for this set is a human donor in a cohort sampled during active COVID-19.

The rearrangement uses TRBV28 and TRBJ1-1; 10 bases align to TRBD1. The germline V gene encodes CDR1 MDHEN and CDR2 SYDVKM. The CDR3 consists of 17 residues. Losses at the gene ends were 2 bases for V and 5 bases for J; bases not matched to a gene: 11. CDR3 loop: CASSLRDRGLSGTEAFF. As DNA, the CDR3 is TGTGCCAGCAGTTTAAGGGACAGGGGTCTATCGGGTACTGAAGCTTTCTTT.

The V gene is TRBV12-3 or TRBV12-4, the J gene TRBJ1-5; D not certain. V dropped 5 bases and J dropped 4 bases, with 9 bases sitting between them. The CDR3 has 13 residues. The CDR3 coding sequence is TGTGCCAGCAGTCCCGGTCTAAATCAGCCCCAGCATTTT. Translated, it gives CASSPGLNQPQHF.

The chain recombines TRBV21-1 with TRBJ2-7; the table calls TRBD1, which could not be checked here. TRBV21-1 is labeled a pseudogene. CDR3 size: 17 residues. The CDR3 bases are TGTGCCAGCATCCCACAGCCGAGGGGGTACCCTTCCGACGAGCAGTACTTC. Protein sequence: CASIPQPRGYPSDEQYF.

The CDR3 DNA reads TGTGCCAGCTCAGCCTTCGCAGGCGCTAGCGGCGAGCAGTACTTC. It is translated as CASSAFAGASGEQYF. The chain couples TRBV27 to TRBJ2-7, with TRBD2 matching over 7 bases. The junction had 16 bases not matched to a gene; V was cut back by 8 bases and J by 6 bases. The CDR3 is made up of 15 amino acids. The germline V gene encodes CDR1 MNHEY and CDR2 SMNVEV (reference sequence).

The rearrangement links TRBV4-3 to TRBJ2-1, with 9 bases identical to TRBD1. The ends lost 3 bases at V and 1 base at J; junction bases unmatched: 1. CDR1 is LGHNA, CDR2 YSLEER, per germline. The CDR3 has 15 amino acids. CDR3 sequence (DNA): TGCGCCAGCAGCCAGGGACAGGGATCCTACAATGAGCAGTTCTTC. It translates to CASSQGQGSYNEQFF.

This rearrangement joins TRBV27 to TRBJ2-7, with a weak D call TRBD1 (6 bases). V lost 5 bases, J lost 2 bases, and 16 bases lay in between. Germline loops: CDR1 MNHEY, CDR2 SMNVEV (reference sequence). The CDR3 loop spans 15 amino acids. The chain's CDR3 is CASSQTGNPTYEQYF. For the CDR3, the DNA is TGTGCCAGCAGTCAAACAGGGAATCCAACCTACGAGCAGTACTTC.

This chain uses TRBV27 with TRBJ1-1; no clear D gene. The ends were cut back, 8 bases at V and 1 base at J, with 8 bases in the middle. The CDR3 contains 12 residues. Germline CDR1 reads MNHEY; CDR2 reads SMNVEV (reference sequence). DNA for the CDR3: TGTGCCAGCTGGGAGTGGAACACTGAAGCTTTCTTT. This encodes CASWEWNTEAFF.

The V call is TRBV23-1, the J call TRBJ1-2; TRBD1 might be the D (5 bases). TRBV23-1 is assigned to the ORF class and has an uncertain function. V dropped 4 bases and J dropped 2 bases, with 17 bases sitting between them. This CDR3 comprises 16 residues. The CDR3 is CASSPKPNRTNYGYTF. The CDR3 bases are TGCGCCAGCAGTCCGAAACCGAACAGGACGAACTATGGCTACACCTTC.

The chain carries TRBV2 and TRBJ1-5; D may be TRBD1 (5 bases). CDR3 length equals 14 residues. CDR1 and CDR2 from the germline V gene are SNHLY and FYNNEI. Trimming pared 5 bases from V and 4 bases from J, leaving 12 bases between. CDR3 sequence: CASSFVNRNQPQHF. CDR3 coding DNA: TGTGCCAGCAGTTTTGTTAACAGGAATCAGCCCCAGCATTTT.

V usage is TRBV27 and J usage is TRBJ2-7; 14 bases agree with TRBD2. This CDR3 comprises 14 residues. Germline V lookup: CDR1 MNHEY, CDR2 SMNVEV (reference sequence). V was clipped by 4 bases and J by 7 bases; unmatched bases: 3. The CDR3 region is CASSSGLAGEEQYF. The CDR3 DNA is TGTGCCAGCAGTTCGGGACTAGCGGGAGAAGAGCAGTACTTC.

The rearrangement links TRBV2 to TRBJ2-7, with TRBD2 identical over 10 bases. The CDR3 consists of 13 residues. With 8 bases clipped from V and 2 bases from J, the junction kept 3 bases outside the gene matches. Germline V CDR1 and CDR2: SNHLY, FYNNEI. CDR3 amino acids: CASSGTSAYEQYF. The DNA for the CDR3 is TGTGCCAGCTCCGGGACTAGCGCCTACGAGCAGTACTTC.

The CDR3 is CASRTDSYEQYF. The CDR3 coding sequence is TGCGCCAGCAGGACAGACTCCTACGAGCAGTACTTC. This chain uses TRBV10-2 with TRBJ2-7; a weak D match, TRBD1 (5 bases). Germline CDR1 is WSHSY and CDR2 is SAAADI. V dropped 6 bases and J dropped 0 bases, with 6 bases sitting between them. This CDR3 region has 12 residues.

The chain joins TRBV4-1 to TRBJ2-7, with D possibly being TRBD2 (6 bases). Deletions cut 1 base from V and 0 bases from J, with 13 bases between. CDR3 length: 16 residues. The germline CDR1 and CDR2 sequences are MGHRA and YSYEKL. DNA for the CDR3: TGCGCCAGCAGCCAAGTATCGAGCGGGTACTCCTACGAGCAGTACTTC. Translating it yields CASSQVSSGYSYEQYF.

The CDR3 protein is CASSPRVGTSGENEQFF. The CDR3, as DNA: TGTGCCAGCAGCCCTCGGGTAGGGACTAGCGGGGAGAATGAGCAGTTCTTC. The chain carries TRBV4-2 and TRBJ2-1; TRBD2 agrees at 13 bases. This CDR3 is 17 amino acids long. Germline lookup yields CDR1 LGHNA and CDR2 YNFKEQ. J was trimmed by 7 bases and V by 4 bases; bases with no gene match: 10.

The chain employs TRBV30 and TRBJ1-1; a weak D match, TRBD1 (6 bases). From germline, CDR1 is GTSNPN and CDR2 SVGIG (reference sequence). The CDR3 length is 13 residues. V shed 2 bases and J shed 1 base, with 8 bases lying between them. DNA for the CDR3: TGTGCCTGGAGTTCAGGGGCGAACACTGAAGCTTTCTTT. It translates to CAWSSGANTEAFF. The whole variable domain, remainder taken from reference TRBV30 and TRBJ1-1, is SQTIHQWPATLVQPVGSPLSLECTVEGTSNPNLYWYRQAAGRGLQLLFYSVGIGQISSEVPQNLSASRPQDRQFILSSKKLLLSDSGFYLCAWSSGANTEAFFGQGTRLTVV.

This clone has more than one count but fewer than ten. The genes are TRBV7-2 and TRBJ2-7; the match to TRBD1 covers 9 bases. The CDR3 loop spans 15 amino acids. CDR1 is SGHTA, CDR2 FQGNSA, per germline. The V and J ends lost 6 bases and 6 bases, in that order; junction bases with no gene match: 12. Here the CDR3 reads CASSSGQGISSEQYF. The CDR3 nucleotides are TGTGCCAGCAGTTCCGGACAGGGGATTTCTTCCGAGCAGTACTTC.

This sequence joins TRBV11-3 and TRBJ2-7, with D tentatively TRBD2 (6 bases). V shed 5 bases and J shed 7 bases, with 15 bases lying between them. This CDR3 comprises 13 residues. CDR1 and CDR2 from the germline V gene are SGHNT and YENEEA. This CDR3 is CASSRERREEQYF. The DNA for the CDR3 is TGTGCCAGCAGCCGTGAGCGCCGGGAGGAGCAGTACTTC.

This clone has just one count. This sequence joins TRBV27 and TRBJ2-7, with 9 nucleotides matching TRBD1. The trim removed 2 bases at V and 5 bases at J, leaving 7 bases unmatched. The CDR3 contains 15 residues. The germline V gene has CDR1 MNHEY and CDR2 SMNVEV (reference sequence). CDR3 loop: CASSLVIGTGNEQYF. CDR3 DNA sequence: TGTGCCAGCAGTTTAGTCATCGGGACAGGGAACGAGCAGTACTTC.

The chain recombines TRBV5-4 with TRBJ2-1; D remains unclear. The V end lost 2 bases, the J end lost 4 bases, and 7 bases lay between the germline ends. The germline V gene encodes CDR1 SGHNT and CDR2 YYREEE (reference sequence). The CDR3 spans 13 residues. The CDR3 nucleotides are TGTGCCAGCAGCTTTGGGCAGTACAATGAGCAGTTCTTC. It specifies CASSFGQYNEQFF.

This clone was counted only a few times. The V gene is TRBV7-9, the J gene TRBJ1-6; D not certain. The CDR3 covers 13 residues. CDR1 and CDR2 from the germline V gene are SEHNR and FQNEAQ (reference sequence). The V end was cut by 5 bases, the J end by 7 bases, with 9 bases between. This CDR3 reads CASSLPENSPLHF. The CDR3 DNA sequence: TGTGCCAGCAGCCTCCCGGAGAATTCACCCCTCCACTTT.

The chain carries TRBV19 and TRBJ1-2; a weak D match, TRBD1 (5 bases). In germline, CDR1 is LNHDA, CDR2 SQIVND (reference sequence). Trimming left V 3 bases short and J 5 bases short, with 16 bases between. The CDR3 extends over 15 amino acids. The CDR3 here is CASSIHAAGRYGYTF. The CDR3 region has the DNA TGTGCCAGTAGTATTCATGCGGCAGGGAGGTATGGCTACACCTTC.

This sequence joins TRBV9 and TRBJ1-2, with no clear D. This CDR3 has 13 residues. V was cut by 0 bases and J by 10 bases, with 13 bases left in between. Germline V gives CDR1 SGDLS, CDR2 YYNGEE. In DNA form, the CDR3 reads TGTGCCAGCAGCGTAGCGCAGGAAGCACCCTACACCTTC. As protein: CASSVAQEAPYTF.

This CDR3 reads CAWNRRGQINIQYF. The CDR3 coding sequence is TGTGCCTGGAACAGGAGGGGACAGATAAACATTCAGTACTTC. The rearrangement uses TRBV30 and TRBJ2-4; D perhaps matches TRBD1 (7 bases). The CDR3 contains 14 residues. V was clipped by 4 bases and J by 6 bases, with 16 bases between them. In germline, CDR1 is GTSNPN, CDR2 SVGIG (reference sequence).

V gene TRBV7-8 combines with J gene TRBJ1-2, with D hard to call. This CDR3 spans 14 amino acids. V dropped 1 base and J dropped 5 bases, with 11 bases sitting between them. Germline assignment: CDR1 SGHVS and CDR2 FQNEAQ. This CDR3 reads CASSLGGEGYGYTF. In DNA form, the CDR3 reads TGTGCCAGCAGCTTAGGTGGGGAGGGTTATGGCTACACCTTC.

The J gene is TRBJ2-7, the V gene TRBV6-6; no clear D. Germline-derived CDR1 and CDR2 are MNHNY and SVGAGI (reference sequence). The CDR3 totals 12 residues. Trimming took 6 bases from V and 3 from J, leaving 9 bases between them. The CDR3: CASSKQVYEQYF. The CDR3 bases are TGTGCCAGCAGCAAACAAGTCTACGAGCAGTACTTC.

This chain connects TRBV18 to TRBJ1-1, with TRBD1 matching 7 bases. The CDR3 is made up of 15 amino acids. Germline V gives CDR1 KGHSH, CDR2 LQKENI. Trimming took 2 bases from V and 5 from J; bases not matched to a gene: 8. The CDR3 here is CASSPIGGVRTEAFF. As DNA, the CDR3 is TGTGCCAGCTCACCAATAGGGGGCGTGAGGACTGAAGCTTTCTTT.

The chain carries TRBV27 and TRBJ2-2, with 9 bases lining up with TRBD1. J gave up 4 bases and V 2 bases, and 8 bases lay outside the gene matches. The CDR3 spans 17 residues. Germline V gene lookup returns CDR1 MNHEY and CDR2 SMNVEV (reference sequence). This CDR3 is CASSLLAGTGRTGELFF. The CDR3 nucleotides are TGTGCCAGCAGTTTACTAGCCGGGACAGGGCGCACCGGGGAGCTGTTTTTT.

This clone was counted only a few times. J is TRBJ2-7 and V is TRBV4-2; a possible D gene is TRBD1 (6 bases). Between the trimmed V and J ends, which lost 0 bases and 3 bases, there was a span of 6 bases. Germline V gene sequence: CDR1 LGHNA, CDR2 YNFKEQ. This CDR3 has 13 residues. CDR3 protein: CASSQEQGYEQYF. CDR3 bases: TGTGCCAGCAGCCAAGAACAGGGCTACGAGCAGTACTTC.

This rearrangement joins TRBV7-4 to TRBJ1-5; D is unresolved. There are 17 residues in the CDR3. V lost 4 bases to trimming and J lost 0 bases, with 16 bases between them. Germline-derived CDR1 and CDR2 are SGHVT and SQSDAQ. The CDR3 DNA is TGTGCCAGCAGCTCCACAGAAGAAGATTATAGCAATCAGCCCCAGCATTTT. Amino acids: CASSSTEEDYSNQPQHF.